These 9 T cell receptor beta chains originate from one sample sequenced in a study of blood T cell repertoires in COVID-19. Measured with immunoSEQ multiplex PCR; TCRdb has only the in-frame clones, and not every one. The table includes under 150,000 clones, more than 70% detected once. Sequenced material: peripheral blood. The receptors shown here come from a woman between 55 and 75 years old with COVID-19, enrolled during active disease.

The J gene is TRBJ2-1, the V gene TRBV6-2 or TRBV6-3, with 8 bases fitting TRBD2. Germline CDR1 reads MNHEY; CDR2 reads SVGEGT. CDR3 length: 15 amino acids. Trimming at V came to 4 bases and at J to 9 bases, leaving 11 bases not matched to a gene. The CDR3 spells CASSLTSGGLPEQFF. CDR3 nucleotides: TGTGCCAGCAGTTTAACCAGCGGGGGACTCCCTGAGCAGTTCTTC.

V and J are TRBV11-3 and TRBJ2-3; TRBD2 aligns across 14 bases. This CDR3 comprises 17 residues. V shed 6 bases and J 0 bases; nucleotides not matched to a gene: 5. Germline V lookup: CDR1 SGHNT, CDR2 YENEEA. The CDR3 region is CASSPGLAGVSTDTQYF. The CDR3 DNA is TGTGCCAGCAGTCCGGGACTAGCGGGGGTTAGCACAGATACGCAGTATTTT.

This sequence joins TRBV5-5 and TRBJ1-5, with TRBD1 matching over 8 bases. Germline assignment: CDR1 SGHKS and CDR2 YYEKEE (reference sequence). This CDR3 is built from 15 residues. V dropped 5 bases and J dropped 0; count of bases not matched to a gene: 4. The CDR3 nucleotides read TGTGCCAGCAGACAAGGACAGGGTAGCAATCAGCCCCAGCATTTT. Its translation: CASRQGQGSNQPQHF.

This chain connects TRBV27 to TRBJ2-3; 8 bases match TRBD1. V dropped 5 bases and J dropped 6; count of bases not matched to a gene: 7. The CDR3 loop spans 14 amino acids. Germline CDR1 is MNHEY and CDR2 is SMNVEV (reference sequence). The CDR3 coding sequence is TGTGCCAGCAGTCCGGACAGGGTGCGGGATACGCAGTATTTT. Protein: CASSPDRVRDTQYF.

Concerning this clone: Germline is not matched at one junction end, which may reflect a read error. The chain carries TRBV27 and TRBJ2-3; 9 nucleotides match TRBD1. The CDR3 extends over 15 amino acids. Per the germline V gene, CDR1 is MNHEY and CDR2 is SMNVEV (reference sequence). CDR3 loop: CASRLGQGFTDTQYF. The CDR3 DNA reads as TGTGCCAGCCGTTTGGGACAGGGTTTTACAGATACGCAGTATTTT.

V and J are TRBV19 and TRBJ1-1, with a tentative D call TRBD1 (6 bases). CDR1 and CDR2 from the germline V gene are LNHDA and SQIVND (reference sequence). V was cut by 3 bases and J by 6 bases, with 17 bases left in between. This CDR3 region has 15 residues. The CDR3 loop reads CASSIFGGREAEAFF. CDR3 DNA sequence: TGTGCCAGTAGTATCTTCGGGGGGCGGGAGGCTGAAGCTTTCTTT.

The chain couples TRBV18 to TRBJ1-1; D perhaps matches TRBD1 (5 bases). The germline V and J ends were trimmed by 0 bases and 5 bases, with 16 bases remaining between them. The length of the CDR3 is 16 residues. Germline V gene data show CDR1 as KGHSH and CDR2 as LQKENI. CDR3: CASSPPLMQGGTEAFF. CDR3 bases: TGTGCCAGCTCACCACCATTAATGCAGGGAGGGACTGAAGCTTTCTTT.

The chain couples TRBV19 to TRBJ2-1, with D possibly being TRBD1 (6 bases). The CDR3 is made up of 15 amino acids. The V gene lost 3 bases and the J gene lost 5 bases, with 14 bases spanning the gap. The germline V gene encodes CDR1 LNHDA and CDR2 SQIVND (reference sequence). CDR3 protein: CASSIQGKGDNEQFF. In DNA form, the CDR3 reads TGTGCCAGTAGTATTCAGGGGAAGGGCGACAATGAGCAGTTCTTC.

The rearrangement links TRBV19 to TRBJ1-5; a possible D gene is TRBD1 (5 bases). V was cut by 5 bases and J by 6 bases, with 11 bases left in between. The CDR3 has 13 amino acids. Germline CDR1 reads LNHDA; CDR2 reads SQIVND (reference sequence). The CDR3 spells CASSFRVGQPQHF. The CDR3 nucleotides are TGTGCCAGTAGTTTCAGGGTGGGTCAGCCCCAGCATTTT.